This TCR beta chain was captured in a study of OX40 agonist ivuxolimab in advanced cancers. Background on the study: Six ivuxolimab dose levels, 0.01 to 10 mg/kg, were given intravenously every 2 weeks. Participants, 82.7% male, averaged roughly 60 years of age, ranging from about 23 to 79. Partial responses were achieved by three patients, one with hepatocellular carcinoma and two with cutaneous melanoma.

Study-wide results and caveats: Averaging showed that CD8+ T cells had more expanded clones than CD4+ did.

Assay: immunoSEQ multiplex PCR; the TCRdb copy retains only in-frame clones and omits some. The sample consists of fewer than 20,000 clones, 75% to 90% of them appearing once. About this clone itself: Its target is not known.

Germline lookup yields CDR1 ENHRY and CDR2 SYGVKD. V was trimmed by 2 bases and J by 0 bases, leaving 9 bases between them. The CDR3 is made up of 15 amino acids. The receptor comes from an adult with an advanced solid tumor such as melanoma, head and neck, liver or kidney cancer. This specimen was CD4+ or CD8+ T cells sorted from blood, taken in a trial of the OX40 agonist ivuxolimab. This chain uses TRBV10-3 with TRBJ2-3, with D perhaps matching TRBD1 (5 bases). The CDR3 is CAISEDRVSTDTQYF. As DNA, the CDR3 is TGTGCCATCAGTGAGGACAGAGTTAGCACAGATACGCAGTATTTT.